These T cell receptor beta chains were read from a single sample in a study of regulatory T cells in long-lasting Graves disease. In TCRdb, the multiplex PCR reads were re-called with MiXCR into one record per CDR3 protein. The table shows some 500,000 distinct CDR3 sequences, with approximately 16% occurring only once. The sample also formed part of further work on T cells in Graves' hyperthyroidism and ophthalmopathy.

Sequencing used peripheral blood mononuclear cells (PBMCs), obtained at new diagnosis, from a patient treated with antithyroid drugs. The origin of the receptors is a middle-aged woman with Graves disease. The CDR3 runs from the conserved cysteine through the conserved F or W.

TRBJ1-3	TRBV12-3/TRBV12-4	CASSQTVGWTIYF
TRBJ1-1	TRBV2	CASSAWGTEAFF
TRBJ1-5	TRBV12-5	CASGLVVSGSNQPQHF
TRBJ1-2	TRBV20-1	CSARDPDGGHYGYTF
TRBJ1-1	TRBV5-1	CASSLEGTNEAFF
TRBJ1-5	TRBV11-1	CASSPGQGDNQPQHF
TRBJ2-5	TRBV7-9	CASSLGGRREETQYF
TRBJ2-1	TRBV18	CASSPHSGQPDNEQFF
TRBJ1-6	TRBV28	CASSLEAREWSPLHF
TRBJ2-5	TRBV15	CATSTKRGGSETQYF
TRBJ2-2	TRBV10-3	CAVRTGGTNTGELFF
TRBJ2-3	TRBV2	CASQQGASTDTQYF
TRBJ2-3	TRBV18	CASSPTDTQYF
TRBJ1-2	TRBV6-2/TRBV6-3	CASTTGGGTGGWSYGYTF
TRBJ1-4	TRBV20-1	CSAWKGDRGGEKLFF
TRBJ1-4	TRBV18	CASSRSPNEKLFF
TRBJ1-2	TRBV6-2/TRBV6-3	CASSYARTGRVYTF
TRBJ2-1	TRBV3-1	CASSQDGGAEGNEQFF
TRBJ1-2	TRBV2	CASSESGAAAGYTF
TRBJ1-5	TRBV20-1	CSARYGYSNQPQHF
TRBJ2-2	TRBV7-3	CASSISGQGATGELFF
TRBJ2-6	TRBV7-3	CASSPWTGTSGANVLTF
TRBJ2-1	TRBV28	CASRYLAGEQFF
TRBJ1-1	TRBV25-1	CASGTPGQGAEAFF
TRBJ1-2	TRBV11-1	CASSFHEGTGRGYTF
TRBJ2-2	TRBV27	CASSPTATTNTGELFF
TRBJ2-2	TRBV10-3	CAISEYPVDTGELFF
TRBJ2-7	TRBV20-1	CSASGSSSSYEQYF
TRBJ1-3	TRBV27	CASSPTGSYGNTIYF
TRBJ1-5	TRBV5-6	CASSSISGTGYSNQPRHF
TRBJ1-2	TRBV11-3	CASSLPSMGGYTF
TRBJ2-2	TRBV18	CASATGGHTGELFF
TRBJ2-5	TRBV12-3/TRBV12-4	CASSRGTGESETQYF
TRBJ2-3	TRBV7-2	CASSSLGGGTDTQYF
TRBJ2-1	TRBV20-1	CSANKASGGANEQFF
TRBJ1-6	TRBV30	CAWSGGQGNSPLHF
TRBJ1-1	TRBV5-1	CASSPAGGQHTEAFF
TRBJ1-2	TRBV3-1	CASSQDLGNYGYTF
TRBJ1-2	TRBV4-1	CASSQDWSGQGHGYTF
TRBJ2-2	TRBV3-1	CASNFRDANTGELFF
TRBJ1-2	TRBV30	CAWNRQGKYGYTF